This T cell receptor beta chain was sequenced in a study of CD8 T cells in ankylosing spondylitis (dated by TCRdb to about 2017). Describing the broader study: The study set out to find disease-linked TCR variants by profiling T cell receptor beta repertoires in ankylosing spondylitis patients and healthy donors. In total, the full study cohort was made up of roughly 110 healthy donors and 25 ankylosing spondylitis patients. Peripheral blood was sampled, and synovial fluid was additionally collected from ankylosing spondylitis patients.

The research as a whole found: Blood from ankylosing spondylitis patients appeared to be characterized by a TCR beta motif composed of 7 to 9 highly homologous amino acid variants. Some motif variants had previously been reported in the synovial fluid and blood of reactive arthritis patients, which suggests shared mechanisms of disease initiation. In peripheral blood, the disease-linked clones were found at relatively low frequencies and had a CD8+ phenotype. According to the report, matched synovial fluid samples from ankylosing spondylitis patients were significantly enriched for the disease-linked clones.

Deletion took 3 bases off V and 8 bases off J, with a span of 13 bases between the germline ends. The CDR3, cysteine through phenylalanine, is 14 amino acids long. CDR3 DNA only is kept here, 42 bases in frame from base 1. CDR1 is given as ENHRY and CDR2 as SYGVKD, both from the germline V gene. TCRdb records Illumina HiSeq 2500 as the sequencer. Quantitative 5'-RACE with molecular barcodes was used to prepare TCR beta libraries. The original methods were these. To identify disease-linked TCR variants, a new computational method was used, one built on a probabilistic model of VDJ rearrangement. TCRdb handled the public reads itself, with Q25 trimming in fastp and clone calling in MiXCR, and kept productive beta chains. For every CDR3 protein sequence, its rows merge into one entry that carries the most common genes and DNA. TCRdb's processing, not the study's, gives the V and J calls here. The sample yields around 160,000 distinct CDR3 sequences; roughly 11% were counted once. Roughly 29% of the sample belongs to the ten largest clones.

This clonotype was recorded at least ten times. Which antigen it targets is not known. Base qualities are not provided; no much larger clone lies one nucleotide away. The sample comprised blood, either unsorted or a sorted T cell fraction (not recorded which). This receptor was identified in a male donor with ankylosing spondylitis or in good health (not recorded which). The chain was built from TRBV10-3 and TRBJ1-4; a tentative D match to TRBD1 spans 5 bases. The CDR3 protein is CAISEGGVTEKLFF. The nucleotides are TGTGCCATCAGTGAAGGAGGGGTTACGGAAAAACTGTTTTTT.